This T cell receptor beta chain originates from a study of tumour-infiltrating T cells in Burkitt lymphoma. Study-level background: Repertoire clonality predicted overall and progression-free survival.

Assay used: immunoSEQ multiplex PCR; TCRdb lists only in-frame clones, some missing. The data show 4,900 or so clones, about a tenth seen once. The CDR3 consists of 12 residues. Deletions cut 6 bases from V and 13 bases from J, with 15 bases between. Germline assignment: CDR1 MDHEN and CDR2 SYDVKM. Sequencing was carried out using tumor tissue. V gene TRBV28 combines with J gene TRBJ1-4; D call uncertain. The TCR was taken from a human donor with diffuse large B-cell lymphoma. CDR3 DNA sequence: TGTGCCAGCAGCTCTGGAGGACCGGGACTGTTTTTT. This sequence encodes CASSSGGPGLFF.